This is a list of T cell receptor beta chains from one sample in a study of cytomegalovirus exposure and HLA in healthy donors. Data came from immunoSEQ multiplex PCR; TCRdb stores just in-frame clones and leaves some out. Its table lists 65,000 to 85,000 clones. The specimen was PBMCs. The receptors shown here come from an older woman in good health and CMV-seronegative. Each CDR3 is given with its conserved first and last residue. A D gene is named only where the DNA matches it firmly.

>TRBV4-2|-|TRBJ1-5
TGTGCCAGCAGCCAAGATGCGGGGAGAAGCAATCAGCCCCAGCATTTT
CASSQDAGRSNQPQHF
>TRBV4-3|-|TRBJ2-6
TGCGCCAGCAGCCAAGATCTCTCCTCTGGGGCCAACGTCCTGACTTTC
CASSQDLSSGANVLTF
>TRBV28|TRBD1|TRBJ1-2
TGTGCCAGCAGTTTAGGACAGGGACTTGGCTACACCTTC
CASSLGQGLGYTF
>TRBV7-7|-|TRBJ2-3
TGTGCTAGCAGCGTTACTAGTGCGACAGATACGCAGTATTTT
CASSVTSATDTQYF
>TRBV5-1|-|TRBJ1-2
TGCGCCAGCAGATACACTACCGGACAGACCAACTATGGCTACACCTTC
CASRYTTGQTNYGYTF
>TRBV28|TRBD1|TRBJ1-2
TGTGCCAGCAGTTTTCCCCCCACCGGGACAGGGGGTTGGAACTATGGCTACACCTTC
CASSFPPTGTGGWNYGYTF
>TRBV5-5|-|TRBJ1-5
TGTGCCAGCAGTCGAGAGGGAAATCAGCCCCAGCATTTT
CASSREGNQPQHF
>TRBV5-1|TRBD2|TRBJ2-1
TGCGCCAGCAGCTCGGAGGTAGCGGGAGTGAGGGCGAGTAATGAGCAGTTCTTC
CASSSEVAGVRASNEQFF
>TRBV27|-|TRBJ1-1
TGTGCCAGCAGTCCGACGAGGCTCATGAACACTGAAGCTTTCTTT
CASSPTRLMNTEAFF
>TRBV6-5|-|TRBJ2-6
TGTGCCAGCAGTCTAACAGGCTCTGGGGCCAGCGTCCTGACTTTC
CASSLTGSGASVLTF
>TRBV5-1|TRBD1|TRBJ2-7
TGCGCCAGCAGCTTGGGACAGGGGGGCGAGCAGTACTTC
CASSLGQGGEQYF
>TRBV19|-|TRBJ1-2
TGTGCCAGTAGCTCCGAGGCTGGCTACACCTTC
CASSSEAGYTF
>TRBV2|-|TRBJ2-1
TGTGCCAGCACCTACGCAGCGAATGAGCAGTTCTTC
CASTYAANEQFF
>TRBV7-9|TRBD2|TRBJ2-1
TGTGCCAGCAGCTCTTCCGTACTAGCGGGAGTAGGTAATGAGCAGTTCTTC
CASSSSVLAGVGNEQFF
>TRBV7-2|-|TRBJ1-3
TGTGCCAGCAGCCGGCTAAAGGGGGCTGGAAACACCATATATTTT
CASSRLKGAGNTIYF
>TRBV27|TRBD2|TRBJ2-5
TGTGCCAGCAGTTTAGTATTCCCGGGACTAGCGGGAGCGGGGGAGACCCAGTACTTC
CASSLVFPGLAGAGETQYF
>TRBV19|TRBD1|TRBJ2-2
TGTGCCAGTAGTACGGACAGGGTGAACACCGGGGAGCTGTTTTTT
CASSTDRVNTGELFF
>TRBV19|TRBD1|TRBJ2-7
TGTGCCAGTAGTATACCGGGACAGGGATTGGGGGAGCAGTACTTC
CASSIPGQGLGEQYF
>TRBV5-1|TRBD1|TRBJ2-1
TGCGCCAGCAGCTTTCAGGACAGGACGCACAATGAGCAGTTCTTC
CASSFQDRTHNEQFF
>TRBV2|-|TRBJ1-5
TGTGCCAGCAAGGGGGGGGCGGTTAGCAATCAGCCCCAGCAGTTT
CASKGGAVSNQPQQF
>TRBV25-1|TRBD2|TRBJ2-1
TGTGCCAGCAGTGATTTACTAGCGGGAGAAGTCAATGAGCAGTTCTTC
CASSDLLAGEVNEQFF
>TRBV7-9|TRBD2|TRBJ2-2
TGTGCCAGCAGCTTGCTTGGGATTCTAGCGGGAGGAGACACCGGGGAGCTGTTTTTT
CASSLLGILAGGDTGELFF
>TRBV6-1|TRBD2|TRBJ2-1
TGTGCCAGCAGTGGGACTAGCGGGAGGGGAGGGGAGCAGTTCTTC
CASSGTSGRGGEQFF
>TRBV6-5|TRBD2|TRBJ2-1
TGTGCCAGCAGATCCGGGACTAGCGGGATCAATGAGCAGTTCTTC
CASRSGTSGINEQFF
>TRBV6-5|-|TRBJ2-7
TGTGCCAGTAGTTACTCGATAATAGCGGCTACCTACGAGCAGTACTTC
CASSYSIIAATYEQYF
>TRBV28|-|TRBJ1-2
TGTGCCAGCAGTTTAAGCCCCGGGGGCTACACCTTC
CASSLSPGGYTF
>TRBV28|TRBD1|TRBJ1-4
TGTGCCAGCAGTTCCACAGGGGTGCGGGAAAAACTGTTTTTT
CASSSTGVREKLFF
>TRBV6-6|-|TRBJ2-7
TGTGCCAGCAGCCCCCTCAGGGTACACGAGCAGTACTTC
CASSPLRVHEQYF
>TRBV5-6|-|TRBJ2-3
TGTGCCAGCAGCTCCGGAGATACGCAGTATTTT
CASSSGDTQYF
>TRBV27|-|TRBJ1-1
TGTGCCAGCACGGGGCAGGGAGGTACTGAAGCTTTCTTT
CASTGQGGTEAFF
>TRBV7-2|TRBD1|TRBJ1-5
TGTGCCAGCAGCTTATCCGGGACAGGGAATCAGCCCCAGCATTTT
CASSLSGTGNQPQHF